The clone carrying this TCR beta chain showed up just a few times. This entry comes from a study of regulatory T cells in long-lasting Graves disease. The CDR3 spans 16 residues. The germline V gene has CDR1 SGHAT and CDR2 FQNNGV. V was clipped by 1 base and J by 0 bases; unmatched bases: 4. Specified time point: newly diagnosed GD, antithyroid drugs for less than 3 months. RNA isolated from PBMCs was used to make the TCR library. CDR3 regions were amplified by Arm-PCR using iRepertoire HTBI primers to build TCR beta libraries. Each CDR3 protein is one row after TCRdb ran MiXCR on the multiplex PCR reads. Of 500,000 to 700,000 distinct CDR3 sequences in the sample, roughly 16% were seen once. In addition, the sample was reused for a study of T cells in Graves' hyperthyroidism and ophthalmopathy. That study adds: Researchers found most expanded thyroid clonotypes above 0.001 in blood as well.

Source: peripheral blood mononuclear cells (PBMCs), taken at new diagnosis, from a patient treated with antithyroid drugs. This TCR derives from a woman aged 25 to 39 with Graves disease. V and J are TRBV11-2 and TRBJ1-2, with 8 bases matching TRBD1. This chain's CDR3 is CASSLGYRGTNYGYTF. The DNA of the CDR3 is TGTGCCAGCAGCTTAGGGTACAGGGGGACTAACTATGGCTACACCTTC. Full variable domain (missing parts from reference TRBV11-2 and TRBJ1-2): EAGVAQSPRYKIIEKRQSVAFWCNPISGHATLYWYQQILGQGPKLLIQFQNNGVVDDSQLPKDRFSAERLKGVDSTLKIQPAKLEDSAVYLCASSLGYRGTNYGYTFGSGTRLTVV.